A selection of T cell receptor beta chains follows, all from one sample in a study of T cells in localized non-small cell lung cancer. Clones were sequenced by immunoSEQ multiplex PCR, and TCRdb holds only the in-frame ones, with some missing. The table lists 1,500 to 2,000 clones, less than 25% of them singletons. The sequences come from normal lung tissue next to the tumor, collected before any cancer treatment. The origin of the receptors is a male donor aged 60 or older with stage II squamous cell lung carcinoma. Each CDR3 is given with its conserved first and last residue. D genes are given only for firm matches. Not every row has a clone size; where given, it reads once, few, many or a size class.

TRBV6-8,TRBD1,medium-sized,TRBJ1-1,CASSYSWTGLNTEAFF,TGTGCCAGCAGTTACTCGTGGACAGGGCTGAACACTGAAGCTTTCTTT
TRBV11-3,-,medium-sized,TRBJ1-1,CASSLDRTRMNTEAFF,TGTGCCAGCAGCTTAGACAGGACTCGCATGAACACTGAAGCTTTCTTT
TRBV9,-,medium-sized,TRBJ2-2,CASSVFDANTGELFF,TGTGCCAGCAGCGTATTTGACGCGAACACCGGGGAGCTGTTTTTT
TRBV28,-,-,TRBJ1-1,CASSTPGQLNTEAFF,TGTGCCAGCAGCACCCCGGGGCAGCTGAACACTGAAGCTTTCTTT
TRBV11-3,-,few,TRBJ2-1,CASSLPPGPRSYNEQFF,TGTGCCAGCAGCTTACCCCCGGGACCACGCTCCTACAATGAGCAGTTCTTC
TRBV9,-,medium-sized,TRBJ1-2,CASSVFDRTSNYGYTF,TGTGCCAGCAGCGTCTTCGACAGGACCTCAAACTATGGCTACACCTTC
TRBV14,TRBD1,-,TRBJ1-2,CASSLGAGGFVRYGYTF,TGTGCCAGCAGCCTTGGGGCAGGGGGCTTCGTTCGTTATGGCTACACCTTC
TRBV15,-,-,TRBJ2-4,CATSREQGTKNIQYF,TGTGCCACCAGCAGGGAACAGGGAACGAAAAACATTCAGTACTTC
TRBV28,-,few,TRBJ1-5,CASSLSLSGNQPQHF,TGTGCCAGCAGTTTATCATTAAGCGGCAATCAGCCCCAGCATTTT
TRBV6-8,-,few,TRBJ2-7,CASSDGPTVYEQYF,TGTGCCAGCAGTGACGGCCCGACAGTTTACGAGCAGTACTTC
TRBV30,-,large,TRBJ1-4,CAWDPGAREKLFF,TGTGCCTGGGATCCGGGGGCGCGTGAAAAACTGTTTTTT
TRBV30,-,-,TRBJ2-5,CAWRRQGDEETQYF,TGTGCCTGGAGAAGGCAGGGAGATGAAGAGACCCAGTACTTC
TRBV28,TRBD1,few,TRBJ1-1,CASSPGQASTEAFF,TGTGCCAGCAGTCCCGGACAGGCAAGCACTGAAGCTTTCTTT
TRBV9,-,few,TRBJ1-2,CASRRDTPNPGGYTF,TGTGCCAGCAGACGGGACACTCCGAATCCTGGCGGCTACACCTTC
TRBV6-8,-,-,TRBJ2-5,CAISVDIQETQYF,TGTGCCATCAGCGTGGACATCCAAGAGACCCAGTACTTC
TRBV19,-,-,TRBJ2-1,CASSRGIDEQFF,TGTGCCAGTAGTCGGGGGATCGATGAGCAGTTCTTC
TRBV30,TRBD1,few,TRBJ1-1,CAWSVGLAGQGEAFF,TGTGCCTGGAGTGTAGGGTTAGCCGGACAGGGAGAAGCTTTCTTT
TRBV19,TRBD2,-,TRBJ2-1,CASSLSSGGYNEQFF,TGTGCCAGTAGTCTATCTAGCGGGGGGTACAATGAGCAGTTCTTC
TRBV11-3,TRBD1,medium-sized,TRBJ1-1,CASSHVGQGGNTEAFF,TGTGCCAGCAGCCATGTAGGACAGGGCGGAAACACTGAAGCTTTCTTT
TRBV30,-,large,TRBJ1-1,CAWSGGESGQNTEAFF,TGTGCCTGGAGTGGGGGGGAATCGGGTCAGAACACTGAAGCTTTCTTT
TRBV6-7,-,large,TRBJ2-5,CASSFSETQYF,TGTGCCAGCAGTTTTTCAGAGACCCAGTACTTC
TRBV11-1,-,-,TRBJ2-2,CASSLGGQGNTGELFF,TGTGCCAGCAGCTTAGGGGGTCAGGGAAACACCGGGGAGCTGTTTTTT
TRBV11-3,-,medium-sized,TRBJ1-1,CASSLSPGDTEAFF,TGTGCCAGCAGCTTAAGCCCCGGAGACACTGAAGCTTTCTTT
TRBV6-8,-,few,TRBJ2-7,CASSYPRGEQYF,TGTGCCAGCAGTTACCCTCGGGGCGAGCAGTACTTC
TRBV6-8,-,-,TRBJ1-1,CASSLQGVFSMNTEAFF,TGTGCCAGCAGTTTACAAGGCGTCTTTTCAATGAACACTGAAGCTTTCTTT
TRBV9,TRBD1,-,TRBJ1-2,CASSDPRQGSYGYTF,TGTGCCAGCAGTGACCCTAGACAGGGCTCCTATGGCTACACCTTC
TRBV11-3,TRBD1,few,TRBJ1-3,CASSLQVTGGASSGNTIYF,TGTGCCAGCAGCTTACAAGTGACAGGGGGCGCTAGCTCTGGAAACACCATATATTTT
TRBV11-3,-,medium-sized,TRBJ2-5,CASSLEGGERETQYF,TGTGCCAGCAGCTTAGAAGGGGGGGAAAGGGAGACCCAGTACTTC
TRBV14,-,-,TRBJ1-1,CASTSYLGTEAFF,TGTGCCAGCACTTCCTATTTGGGCACTGAAGCTTTCTTT
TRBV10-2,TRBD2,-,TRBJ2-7,CASSLSGTSGQYF,TGCGCCAGCAGCCTCAGCGGGACTAGCGGGCAATACTTC
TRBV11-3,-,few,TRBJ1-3,CASSPAGSGNTIYF,TGTGCCAGCAGCCCGGCCGGCTCTGGAAACACCATATATTTT
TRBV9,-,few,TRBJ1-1,CASKGFNTEAFF,TGTGCCAGCAAGGGCTTTAACACTGAAGCTTTCTTT
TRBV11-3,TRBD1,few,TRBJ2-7,CASSRPGQGTYEQYF,TGTGCCAGCAGCCGTCCGGGACAGGGCACCTACGAGCAGTACTTC
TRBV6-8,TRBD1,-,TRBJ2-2,CASSGQGNTGELFF,TGTGCCAGCAGTGGACAGGGAAACACCGGGGAGCTGTTTTTT
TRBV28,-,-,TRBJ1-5,CASSLNLDGLKDAQHF,TGTGCCAGCAGTTTAAATTTAGACGGACTGAAGGACGCCCAGCATTTT
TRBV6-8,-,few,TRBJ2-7,CASSWQFYEQYF,TGTGCCAGCAGTTGGCAGTTCTACGAGCAGTACTTC